These 24 T cell receptor beta chains came from one sample sequenced in a study of metastatic and nonmetastatic thyroid tumors. TCRdb re-called clones via MiXCR from the PCR reads. The data hold about 15,000 clones, with around 3.8% observed a single time. Ahead of thyroid surgery, no patient had received treatment of any kind. Sequenced input: tumor tissue. Receptors were obtained from a female donor with papillary thyroid cancer or a benign thyroid nodule (not recorded which). Some clones in this sample may be carry-over from other donors' samples.

Worth noting for this clone: At one end, the junction sequence differs from germline, possibly due to a read error. The J gene is TRBJ2-2, the V gene TRBV6-5; the match to TRBD1 covers 8 bases. Germline V gene sequence: CDR1 MNHEY, CDR2 SVGAGI. The CDR3 extends over 14 amino acids. In DNA, the CDR3 is TGTTCCAGCAGTTCGGACAGGGTACGCCGGGAGCTGTTTTTT. Translation: CSSSSDRVRRELFF.

This clone turned up a few times. J is TRBJ2-7 and V is TRBV20-1; the match to TRBD1 covers 11 bases. The CDR3 spans 15 residues. Germline CDR1 reads DFQATT; CDR2 reads SNEGSKA (reference sequence). V dropped 5 bases and J dropped 2; count of bases not matched to a gene: 8. The CDR3 region is CSAPPSGQGAYEQYF. The CDR3 coding sequence is TGCAGTGCTCCTCCTTCGGGACAGGGGGCCTACGAGCAGTACTTC.

The chain uses TRBV6-1 and TRBJ1-1; TRBD1 might be the D (5 bases). CDR3 length equals 15 residues. Germline V gene lookup returns CDR1 MNHNS and CDR2 SASEGT. V gave up 5 bases and J gave up 3 bases, with 16 bases separating them. The CDR3 loop reads CASSNHRSGDTEAFF. CDR3 nucleotides: TGTGCCAGCAGTAACCACCGTTCGGGGGACACTGAAGCTTTCTTT.

This rearrangement joins TRBV6-4 to TRBJ2-2; maybe TRBD2 (5 bases). V lost 7 bases to trimming and J lost 1 base, with 13 bases between them. The germline V gene has CDR1 MRHNA and CDR2 SNTAGT. The CDR3 length is 15 residues. The CDR3 DNA follows: TGTGCCAGCAAGAAGGAGGCGGGGAACACCGGGGAGCTGTTTTTT. Its translation: CASKKEAGNTGELFF.

The gene calls are TRBV6-5 and TRBJ1-2; perhaps TRBD1 as D (5 bases). The CDR3 sequence is 14 residues long. From germline, CDR1 is MNHEY and CDR2 SVGAGI. Between the trimmed V and J ends, which lost 2 bases and 2 bases, there was a span of 9 bases. CDR3 amino acids: CASSYGGGNYGYTF. CDR3 in DNA: TGTGCCAGCAGTTACGGGGGGGGGAACTATGGCTACACCTTC.

The gene calls are TRBV6-1 and TRBJ2-7; 11 bases fit TRBD1. CDR1 and CDR2 from the germline V gene are MNHNS and SASEGT. V was clipped by 1 base and J by 2 bases; unmatched bases: 1. CDR3 size: 15 residues. The CDR3 DNA reads TGTGCCAGCAGTGAAGGGACAGGGGGCGCCTACGAGCAGTACTTC. This codes for CASSEGTGGAYEQYF.

This clone was seen repeatedly, ten times or more. The gene calls are TRBV4-1 and TRBJ2-6, with D hard to call. This CDR3 is 15 amino acids long. Germline V gives CDR1 MGHRA, CDR2 YSYEKL. Trimming removed 0 bases at V and 1 base at J, with 4 bases between. The CDR3 region has the DNA TGCGCCAGCAGCCAAGATGAGTCTGGGGCCAACGTCCTGACTTTC. Its protein is CASSQDESGANVLTF.

This clone was recorded at least ten times. The rearrangement uses TRBV18 and TRBJ2-7; D is possibly TRBD2 (6 bases). Per the germline V gene, CDR1 is KGHSH and CDR2 is LQKENI. The length of the CDR3 is 15 residues. V was shortened by 3 bases and J by 2 bases, with 14 bases between the two germline ends. The CDR3: CASSPGLTGPYEQYF. The CDR3 nucleotides are TGTGCCAGCTCACCGGGACTCACTGGGCCCTACGAGCAGTACTTC. The full variable domain, in which reference TRBV18 and TRBJ2-7 provide the parts outside the CDR3, is NAGVMQNPRHLVRRRGQEARLRCSPMKGHSHVYWYRQLPEEGLKFMVYLQKENIIDESGMPKERFSAEFPKEGPSILRIQQVVRGDSAAYFCASSPGLTGPYEQYFGPGTRLTVT.

This clone occurred a few times. The chain has TRBV19 and TRBJ2-3, with D possibly matching TRBD1 (5 bases). V lost 5 bases and J lost 0, with 21 bases in between. There are 18 residues in the CDR3. Germline CDR1 and CDR2: LNHDA and SQIVND (reference sequence). The CDR3 region is CASSGAAGGTPSTDTQYF. The DNA for the CDR3 is TGTGCCAGTAGTGGGGCGGCAGGTGGTACCCCTAGCACAGATACGCAGTATTTT.

This clone was picked up a small number of times. The CDR3 protein is CASSSDQETQYF. For the CDR3, the DNA is TGTGCCAGTAGCTCAGATCAGGAGACCCAGTACTTC. The J gene is TRBJ2-5, the V gene TRBV19; D not resolved. The CDR3 length is 12 residues. CDR1 LNHDA and CDR2 SQIVND come from the germline V gene (reference sequence). V lost 6 bases and J 5 bases, leaving 10 bases between the germline ends.

This clone was seen only a few times. The chain carries TRBV20-1 and TRBJ1-5, with unresolved D. The germline V gene has CDR1 DFQATT and CDR2 SNEGSKA (reference sequence). The CDR3 is 11 amino acids. The germline V and J ends were trimmed by 5 bases and 9 bases, with 11 bases remaining between them. In nucleotides, the CDR3 is TGCAGTGCTTACCACCGGGGGCCCCAGCATTTT. Its translation is CSAYHRGPQHF.

V usage is TRBV5-1 and J usage is TRBJ2-7; D not resolved. Between the trimmed V and J ends, which lost 0 bases and 0 bases, there was a span of 7 bases. Germline V lookup: CDR1 SGHRS, CDR2 YFSETQ. The CDR3 has 14 residues. The CDR3 reads CASSLDLISYEQYF. CDR3 nucleotide sequence: TGCGCCAGCAGCTTGGACTTGATCTCCTACGAGCAGTACTTC.

The chain couples TRBV6-1 to TRBJ2-1, with 8 bases matching TRBD1. V was clipped by 6 bases and J by 8 bases; unmatched bases: 12. Germline V gene sequence: CDR1 MNHNS, CDR2 SASEGT. The CDR3 sequence is 15 residues long. This chain's CDR3 is CASSLVTGGWDEQFF. The CDR3 DNA sequence: TGTGCCAGCAGCTTGGTCACAGGGGGGTGGGATGAGCAGTTCTTC.

The chain recombines TRBV11-2 with TRBJ2-1, with 8 bases that match TRBD2. V gave up 5 bases and J gave up 4 bases; unmatched junction bases: 7. Per germline, CDR1 SGHAT and CDR2 FQNNGV. The CDR3 runs 15 residues. The CDR3 DNA sequence: TGTGCCAGCAGCCGTAGCGGGACGGCGTACAATGAGCAGTTCTTC. Its translation is CASSRSGTAYNEQFF.

The rearrangement joins TRBV6-1 to TRBJ2-3, with D perhaps matching TRBD1 or TRBD2 (5 bases each). CDR1 is MNHNS, CDR2 SASEGT, per germline. Trimming left V 0 bases short and J 2 bases short, with 9 bases between. The CDR3 covers 15 residues. The CDR3 nucleotides read TGTGCCAGCAGTGAAGCGGACGGGGCCACAGATACGCAGTATTTT. It specifies CASSEADGATDTQYF.

This clone was counted only a few times. J is TRBJ2-5 and V is TRBV6-1; D might be TRBD2 (6 bases). The germline V and J ends were trimmed by 5 bases and 2 bases, with 15 bases remaining between them. CDR1 is MNHNS, CDR2 SASEGT, per germline. The CDR3 is made up of 15 amino acids. The CDR3 nucleotides are TGTGCCAGCAGTCTAAGGTGGAGGGGACAAGAGACCCAGTACTTC. It encodes CASSLRWRGQETQYF.

The table lists this clone with many counts. The rearrangement joins TRBV18 to TRBJ2-7, with a possible D match to TRBD1 (5 bases). V gave up 4 bases and J gave up 0 bases, with 13 bases separating them. CDR3 length equals 15 residues. Germline CDR1 KGHSH, CDR2 LQKENI. This CDR3 reads CASSQGKGHSYEQYF. CDR3 DNA: TGTGCCAGCTCACAAGGGAAGGGGCACTCCTACGAGCAGTACTTC.

This chain connects TRBV6-5 to TRBJ2-2; 8 bases agree with TRBD2. Germline V gene data show CDR1 as MNHEY and CDR2 as SVGAGI. V shed 3 bases, J shed 5 bases, and the junction held 5 bases outside the gene matches. This CDR3 has 15 amino acids. CDR3 nucleotides: TGTGCCAGCAGTTATCTGGCGGGAGGAACCGGGGAGCTGTTTTTT. Translating gives CASSYLAGGTGELFF.

The rearrangement joins TRBV28 to TRBJ1-3; D might be TRBD1 (6 bases). V was trimmed by 5 bases and J by 0 bases, leaving 14 bases between them. The CDR3 runs 16 residues. Germline-derived CDR1 and CDR2 are MDHEN and SYDVKM. The CDR3 DNA reads as TGTGCCAGCAGTCGAAATACGGACAGCTCTGGAAACACCATATATTTT. Translation: CASSRNTDSSGNTIYF.

This clone was seen a few times. V and J are TRBV6-2 or TRBV6-3 and TRBJ1-4, with D possibly matching TRBD1 (5 bases). Germline assignment: CDR1 MNHEY and CDR2 SVGEGT. Trimming stripped 4 bases from V and 7 bases from J, with 13 bases between. CDR3 size: 14 residues. CDR3 residues: CASSSRQRFEKLFF. The CDR3 DNA sequence: TGTGCCAGCAGTTCGAGACAGCGTTTTGAAAAACTGTTTTTT.

This clone has only a few counts. This chain joins TRBV19 and TRBJ2-7; D is unresolved. Germline V lookup: CDR1 LNHDA, CDR2 SQIVND (reference sequence). Trimming removed 6 bases at V and 2 bases at J, with 11 bases between. This CDR3 is 13 amino acids long. The CDR3 loop is CASSPLKTYEQYF. The CDR3, as DNA: TGTGCCAGTAGCCCACTAAAGACCTACGAGCAGTACTTC.

CDR3 nucleotides: TGTGCCAGCAGCCCCCTACAGGGGAGCAATCAGCCCCAGCATTTT. Translated, it gives CASSPLQGSNQPQHF. The chain joins TRBV6-1 to TRBJ1-5, with 7 bases matching TRBD1. With V trimmed by 6 bases and J by 1 base, 6 bases remained unmatched. Germline V gene lookup returns CDR1 MNHNS and CDR2 SASEGT. There are 15 residues in the CDR3.

The rearrangement uses TRBV27 and TRBJ2-7, with TRBD1 identical over 9 bases. The CDR3 covers 14 residues. The ends lost 4 bases at V and 4 bases at J; junction bases unmatched: 5. CDR1 and CDR2 (germline): MNHEY, SMNVEV (reference sequence). CDR3 in amino acids: CASSSKTGGYEQYF. In DNA form, the CDR3 reads TGTGCCAGCAGTTCCAAGACAGGGGGGTACGAGCAGTACTTC.

This clone was seen only a few times. The chain joins TRBV28 to TRBJ2-5; 7 bases agree with TRBD1. This CDR3 is built from 15 residues. The V gene's germline CDR1 is MDHEN and CDR2 SYDVKM. J gave up 4 bases and V 6 bases, and 11 bases lay outside the gene matches. In nucleotides, the CDR3 is TGTGCCAGCAGCCATCTACAGGGGACGGGAGAGACCCAGTACTTC. Translation: CASSHLQGTGETQYF.